The rows below give T cell receptor beta chains drawn from one sample of a study of blood T cell repertoires in COVID-19. Using immunoSEQ multiplex PCR, the repertoire was profiled, and TCRdb retains in-frame clones only, with some absent. The repertoire includes fewer than 200,000 clones, roughly 88% of them detected once, and roughly 9% sits in the top ten. What was sequenced was PBMCs or T cells enriched from blood (not recorded which). Receptor source: a young woman who had recovered from COVID-19. The CDR3 runs from the conserved cysteine through the conserved F or W.

v_call	j_call	cdr3_aa
TRBV6-2/TRBV6-3	TRBJ1-2	CASSRPREGYGYTF
TRBV18	TRBJ1-1	CASSPVSSPIMNTEAFF
TRBV24-1	TRBJ1-5	CATSDHRGQPQHF
TRBV7-8	TRBJ2-5	CASTYYGEETQYF
TRBV5-4	TRBJ1-1	CASSLVNRGDEAFF
TRBV29-1	TRBJ2-2	CSAGQANTGELFF
TRBV2	TRBJ1-1	CASSEDSRVWTEAFF
TRBV29-1	TRBJ1-2	CSVEGARNTNYGYTF
TRBV27	TRBJ1-1	CASGGVPEAFF
TRBV9	TRBJ1-1	CASSVMAENTEAFF
TRBV6-4	TRBJ2-3	CASSESGGASADTQYF
TRBV5-4	TRBJ2-7	CASSAEGVSYEQYF
TRBV19	TRBJ2-1	CASFPSVASGRGLSYNEQFF
TRBV18	TRBJ2-7	CASSPPNGGEQYF
TRBV19	TRBJ2-7	CASSISGGLPNEQYF
TRBV2	TRBJ2-3	CASSELRGRDTQYF
TRBV28	TRBJ2-2	CASSLWRLAGGPGELFF
TRBV20-1	TRBJ2-1	CSARRDEQFF
TRBV5-1	TRBJ1-1	CASSFSRGDTEAFF
TRBV6-6	TRBJ2-7	CASSYSYGTYEQYF
TRBV27	TRBJ2-3	CASSPRQGLYTQYF
TRBV24-1	TRBJ1-2	CATSDAPGVKGYTF
TRBV4-3	TRBJ1-4	CASSNRGTNEKLFF